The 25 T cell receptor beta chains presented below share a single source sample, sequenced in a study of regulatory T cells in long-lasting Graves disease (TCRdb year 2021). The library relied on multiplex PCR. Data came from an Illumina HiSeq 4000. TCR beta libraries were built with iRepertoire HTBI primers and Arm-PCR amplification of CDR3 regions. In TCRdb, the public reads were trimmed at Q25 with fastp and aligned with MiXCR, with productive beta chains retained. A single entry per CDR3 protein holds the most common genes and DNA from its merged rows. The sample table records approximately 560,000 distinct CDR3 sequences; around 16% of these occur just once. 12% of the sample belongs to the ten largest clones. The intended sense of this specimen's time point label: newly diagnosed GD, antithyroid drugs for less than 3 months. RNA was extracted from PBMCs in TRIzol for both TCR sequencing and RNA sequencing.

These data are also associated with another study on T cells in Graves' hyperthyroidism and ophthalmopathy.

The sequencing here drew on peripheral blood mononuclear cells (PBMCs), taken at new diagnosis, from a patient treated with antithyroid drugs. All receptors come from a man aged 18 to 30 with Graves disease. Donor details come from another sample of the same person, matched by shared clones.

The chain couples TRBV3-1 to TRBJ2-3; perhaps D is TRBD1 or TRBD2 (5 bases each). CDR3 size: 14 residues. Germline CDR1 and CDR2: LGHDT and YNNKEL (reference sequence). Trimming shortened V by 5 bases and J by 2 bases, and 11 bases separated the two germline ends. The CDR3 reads CASSGTPNTDTQYF. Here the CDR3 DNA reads TGTGCCAGCAGCGGGACGCCAAACACAGATACGCAGTATTTT.

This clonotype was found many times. For the CDR3, the DNA is TGTGCCAGCAGCGGGAGGGGGGGCACTGAAGCTTTCTTT. This encodes CASSGRGGTEAFF. This chain links TRBV2 with TRBJ1-1, with a possible D match to TRBD1 (6 bases). The CDR3 runs 13 residues. Germline CDR1 and CDR2: SNHLY and FYNNEI. Trimming pared 6 bases from V and 4 bases from J, leaving 12 bases between.

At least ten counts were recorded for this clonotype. CDR3 residues: CASGSPQRIGDTQYF. CDR3 DNA sequence: TGTGCCAGCGGCTCCCCCCAAAGGATTGGAGATACGCAGTATTTT. The chain employs TRBV28 and TRBJ2-3; D ambiguous. Trimming removed 8 bases from V and 5 bases from J, with 20 bases in between. From germline, CDR1 is MDHEN and CDR2 SYDVKM. This CDR3 is 15 amino acids long.

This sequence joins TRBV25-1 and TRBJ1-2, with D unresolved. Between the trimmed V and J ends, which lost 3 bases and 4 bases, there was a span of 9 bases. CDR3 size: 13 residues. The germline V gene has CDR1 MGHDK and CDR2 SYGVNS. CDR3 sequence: CASSEIRAYGYTF. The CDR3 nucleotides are TGTGCCAGCAGTGAGATCCGGGCCTATGGCTACACCTTC.

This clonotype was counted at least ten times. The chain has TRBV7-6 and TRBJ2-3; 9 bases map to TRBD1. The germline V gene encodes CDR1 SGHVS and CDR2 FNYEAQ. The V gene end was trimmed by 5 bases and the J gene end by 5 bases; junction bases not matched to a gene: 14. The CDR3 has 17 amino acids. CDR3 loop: CASSRSSGQGPQDTQYF. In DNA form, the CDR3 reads TGTGCCAGCAGCCGATCTTCGGGACAGGGTCCCCAAGATACGCAGTATTTT.

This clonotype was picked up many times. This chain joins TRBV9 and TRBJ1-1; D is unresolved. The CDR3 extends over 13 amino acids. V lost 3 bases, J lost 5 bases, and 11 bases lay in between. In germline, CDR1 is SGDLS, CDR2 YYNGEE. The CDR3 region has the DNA TGTGCCAGCAGCGGGCAGATGGGAACTGAAGCTTTCTTT. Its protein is CASSGQMGTEAFF.

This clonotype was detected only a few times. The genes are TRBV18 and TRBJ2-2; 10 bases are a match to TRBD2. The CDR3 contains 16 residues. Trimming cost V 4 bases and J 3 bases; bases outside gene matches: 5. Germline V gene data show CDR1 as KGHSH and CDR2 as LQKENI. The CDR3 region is CASSRTSGMDTGELFF. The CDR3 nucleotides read TGTGCCAGCTCACGAACTAGCGGGATGGACACCGGGGAGCTGTTTTTT.

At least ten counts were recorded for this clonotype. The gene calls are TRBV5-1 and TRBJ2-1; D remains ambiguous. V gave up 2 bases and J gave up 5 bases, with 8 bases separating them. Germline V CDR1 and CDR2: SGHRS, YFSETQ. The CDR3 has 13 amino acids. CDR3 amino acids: CASSLDGNNEQFF. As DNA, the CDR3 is TGCGCCAGCAGCTTAGACGGAAACAATGAGCAGTTCTTC. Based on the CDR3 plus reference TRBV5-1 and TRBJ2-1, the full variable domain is KAGVTQTPRYLIKTRGQQVTLSCSPISGHRSVSWYQQTPGQGLQFLFEYFSETQRNKGNFPGRFSGRQFSNSRSEMNVSTLELGDSALYLCASSLDGNNEQFFGPGTRLTVL.

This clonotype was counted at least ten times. The CDR3 DNA is TGTGCCAGCTCACCAGGGCAGGGCGGAAACACTGAAGCTTTCTTT. This sequence encodes CASSPGQGGNTEAFF. The V and J genes are TRBV18 and TRBJ1-1; D is perhaps TRBD1 (5 bases). From germline, CDR1 is KGHSH and CDR2 LQKENI. Trimming cost V 2 bases and J 2 bases, with 12 bases left between them. The CDR3 runs to 15 residues. The variable domain in full, completed from reference TRBV18 and TRBJ1-1, reads NAGVMQNPRHLVRRRGQEARLRCSPMKGHSHVYWYRQLPEEGLKFMVYLQKENIIDESGMPKERFSAEFPKEGPSILRIQQVVRGDSAAYFCASSPGQGGNTEAFFGQGTRLTVV.

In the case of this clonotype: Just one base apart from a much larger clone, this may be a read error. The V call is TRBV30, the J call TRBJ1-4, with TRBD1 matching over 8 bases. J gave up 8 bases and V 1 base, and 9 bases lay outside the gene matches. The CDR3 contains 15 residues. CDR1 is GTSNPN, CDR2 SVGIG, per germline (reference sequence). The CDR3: CAWSARQGALEKLFF. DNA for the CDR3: TGTGCCTGGAGTGCACGGCAGGGGGCTTTGGAAAAACTGTTTTTT. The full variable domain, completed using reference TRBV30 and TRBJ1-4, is SQTIHQWPATLVQPVGSPLSLECTVEGTSNPNLYWYRQAAGRGLQLLFYSVGIGQISSEVPQNLSASRPQDRQFILSSKKLLLSDSGFYLCAWSARQGALEKLFFGSGTQLSVL.

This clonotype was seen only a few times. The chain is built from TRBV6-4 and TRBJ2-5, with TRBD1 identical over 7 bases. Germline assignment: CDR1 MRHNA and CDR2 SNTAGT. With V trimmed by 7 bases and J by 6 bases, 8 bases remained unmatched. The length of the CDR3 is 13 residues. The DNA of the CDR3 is TGTGCCAGCACAGCCGCAGGGGGAAAGACCCAGTACTTC. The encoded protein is CASTAAGGKTQYF.

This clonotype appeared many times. CDR3 amino acids: CASSQSYDRVLGTQYF. CDR3 bases: TGTGCCAGCAGCCAGTCATATGACAGGGTATTGGGGACCCAGTACTTC. J is TRBJ2-5 and V is TRBV3-1, with 7 positions matching TRBD1. V was clipped by 3 bases and J by 7 bases; unmatched bases: 14. The germline V gene has CDR1 LGHDT and CDR2 YNNKEL (reference sequence). There are 16 residues in the CDR3.

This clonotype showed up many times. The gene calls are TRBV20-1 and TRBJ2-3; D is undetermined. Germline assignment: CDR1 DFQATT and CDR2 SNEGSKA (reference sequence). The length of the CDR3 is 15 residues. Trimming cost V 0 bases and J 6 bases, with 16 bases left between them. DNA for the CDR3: TGCAGTGCTAGAGATCTAGGCCACAATGCGGATACGCAGTATTTT. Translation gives CSARDLGHNADTQYF.

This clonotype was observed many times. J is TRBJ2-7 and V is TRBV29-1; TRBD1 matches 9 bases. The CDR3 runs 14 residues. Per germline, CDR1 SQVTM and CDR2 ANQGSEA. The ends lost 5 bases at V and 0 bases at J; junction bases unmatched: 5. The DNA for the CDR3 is TGCAGCGTTATACAGGGGGCGGGCTCCTACGAGCAGTACTTC. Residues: CSVIQGAGSYEQYF.

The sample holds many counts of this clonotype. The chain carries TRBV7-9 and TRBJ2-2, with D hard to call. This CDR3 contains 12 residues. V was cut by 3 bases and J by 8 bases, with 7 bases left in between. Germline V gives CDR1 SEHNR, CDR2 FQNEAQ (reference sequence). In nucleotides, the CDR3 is TGTGCCAGCAGCTTGGTCGATGGGGAGCTGTTTTTT. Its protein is CASSLVDGELFF.

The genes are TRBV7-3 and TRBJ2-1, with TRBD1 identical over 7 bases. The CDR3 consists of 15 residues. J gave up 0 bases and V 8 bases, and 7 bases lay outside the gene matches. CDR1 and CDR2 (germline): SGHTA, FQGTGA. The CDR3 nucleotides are TGTGCCAGCGGAAAACAGGGGAGCTCCTACAATGAGCAGTTCTTC. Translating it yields CASGKQGSSYNEQFF.

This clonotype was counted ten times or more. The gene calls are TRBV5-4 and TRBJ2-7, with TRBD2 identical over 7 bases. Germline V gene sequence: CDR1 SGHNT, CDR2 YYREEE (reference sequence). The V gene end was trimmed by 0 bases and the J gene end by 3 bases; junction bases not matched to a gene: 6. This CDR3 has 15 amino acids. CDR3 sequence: CASSLERGSNYEQYF. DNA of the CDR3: TGTGCCAGCAGCTTGGAGCGGGGATCCAACTACGAGCAGTACTTC.

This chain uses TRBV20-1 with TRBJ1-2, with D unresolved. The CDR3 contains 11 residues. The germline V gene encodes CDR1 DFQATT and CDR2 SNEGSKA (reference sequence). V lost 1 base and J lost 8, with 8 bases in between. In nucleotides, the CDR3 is TGCAGTGCTAGAGCCGGATGGGGCTACACCTTC. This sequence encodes CSARAGWGYTF.

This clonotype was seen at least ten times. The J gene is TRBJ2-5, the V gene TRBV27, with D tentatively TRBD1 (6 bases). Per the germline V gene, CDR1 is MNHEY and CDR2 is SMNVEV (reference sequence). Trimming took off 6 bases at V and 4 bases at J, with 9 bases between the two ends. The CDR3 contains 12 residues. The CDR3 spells CASSLRGETQYF. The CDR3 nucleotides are TGTGCCAGCAGCCTCAGGGGAGAGACCCAGTACTTC.

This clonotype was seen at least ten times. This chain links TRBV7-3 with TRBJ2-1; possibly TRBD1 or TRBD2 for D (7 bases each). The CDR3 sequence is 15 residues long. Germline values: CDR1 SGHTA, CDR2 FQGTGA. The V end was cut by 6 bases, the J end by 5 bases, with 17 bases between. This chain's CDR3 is CASSLSRGGNNEQFF. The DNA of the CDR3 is TGTGCCAGCAGTCTAAGCAGGGGGGGGAACAATGAGCAGTTCTTC.

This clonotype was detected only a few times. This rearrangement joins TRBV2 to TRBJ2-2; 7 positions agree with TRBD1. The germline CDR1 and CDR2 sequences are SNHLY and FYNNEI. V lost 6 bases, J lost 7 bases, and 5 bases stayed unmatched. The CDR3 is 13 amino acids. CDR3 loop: CASSPQGFGELFF. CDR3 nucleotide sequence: TGTGCCAGCAGCCCACAGGGGTTCGGGGAGCTGTTTTTT.

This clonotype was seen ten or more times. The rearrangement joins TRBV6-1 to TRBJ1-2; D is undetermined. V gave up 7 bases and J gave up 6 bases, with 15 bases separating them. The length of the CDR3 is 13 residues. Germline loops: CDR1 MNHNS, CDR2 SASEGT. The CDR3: CASKGPQAHGYTF. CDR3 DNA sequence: TGTGCCAGCAAAGGGCCTCAAGCTCATGGCTACACCTTC.

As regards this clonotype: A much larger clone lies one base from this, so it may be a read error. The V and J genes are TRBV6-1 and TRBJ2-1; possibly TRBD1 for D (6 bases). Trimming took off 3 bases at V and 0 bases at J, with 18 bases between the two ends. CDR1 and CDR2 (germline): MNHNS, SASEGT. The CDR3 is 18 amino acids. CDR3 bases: TGTGCCAGCAGTGAGGCCGCGGACAGCTCGAGCTCCTACAATGAGCAGTTCTTC. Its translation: CASSEAADSSSSYNEQFF.

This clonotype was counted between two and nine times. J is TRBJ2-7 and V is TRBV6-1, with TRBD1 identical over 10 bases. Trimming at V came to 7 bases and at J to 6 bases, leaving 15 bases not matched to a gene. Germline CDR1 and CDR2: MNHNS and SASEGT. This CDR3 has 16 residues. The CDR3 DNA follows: TGTGCCAGCAAACGGGACAGGGGAGGATGGTCTGGCGAGCAGTACTTC. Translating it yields CASKRDRGGWSGEQYF.

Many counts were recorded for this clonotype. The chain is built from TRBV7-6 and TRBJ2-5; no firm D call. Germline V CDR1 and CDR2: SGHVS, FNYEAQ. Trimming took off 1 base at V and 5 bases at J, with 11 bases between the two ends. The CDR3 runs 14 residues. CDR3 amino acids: CASSLDRVPETQYF. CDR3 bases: TGTGCCAGCAGCTTAGATCGGGTCCCGGAGACCCAGTACTTC.